These T cell receptor beta chains were read from a single sample in a study of post-analysis software for immune sequencing data. Via MiXCR, TCRdb re-called the PCR reads, giving one row per CDR3 protein. The sample contains 650,000 to 850,000 distinct CDR3 sequences, roughly 58% of which appear only once. The specimen was blood. These receptor sequences come from a girl aged 5 to 17 with multiple sclerosis. Both conserved end residues are part of each CDR3. The order of the fields is J gene, V gene, clone size, D gene, CDR3 length, CDR3 DNA, CDR3 protein. The D gene is left open where the match is weak. Not all rows give a size; the values are once, few, many and, for expanded clones, a class.

TRBJ2-7,TRBV15,-,TRBD1,15,TGTGCCGCCAGCAGTCCGGGGGACAGGGGCGTCGAGCAGTACTTC,CAASSPGDRGVEQYF
TRBJ2-7,TRBV20-1,-,TRBD2,13,TGCAGCGCCCACGGCGGGAGTAACCACGAGCAGTACTTC,CSAHGGSNHEQYF
TRBJ2-3,TRBV2,once,-,16,TGTGCCAGCAAAGGTGAAAGCGTTTCTAACACAGATACGCAGTATTTT,CASKGESVSNTDTQYF
TRBJ2-1,TRBV29-1,few,-,14,TGCAGCGCTGAAACCGGCCCCCCGGATTTGGGGCAGTTCTTC,CSAETGPPDLGQFF
TRBJ1-2,TRBV5-1,-,-,13,TGCGCCAGCAGCTTGCAGGGATTGGCTGGCTACACCTTC,CASSLQGLAGYTF
TRBJ2-1,TRBV21-1,-,-,13,TGTGCCAGCAGCATGGACAGGGGCAATGAGCAGTTCTTC,CASSMDRGNEQFF
TRBJ2-7,TRBV29-1,-,TRBD1,14,TGCAGCGTTGCCCCTCGACAGGGGTCCTACGAGCAGTACTTC,CSVAPRQGSYEQYF
TRBJ1-2,TRBV3-1,few,-,14,TGTGCCAGCAGTCGCAAAGGGGCCAACTATGGCTGCACCTTC,CASSRKGANYGCTF
TRBJ2-7,TRBV7-3,few,-,15,TGTGCCAGCAGCTCCTCCAGGGGTGCGGCCTACGAGCAGTACTTC,CASSSSRGAAYEQYF
TRBJ2-1,TRBV10-3,-,TRBD1,13,TGTGCCATCAGCCCAGGGGGTTACAATGAGCAGTTCTTC,CAISPGGYNEQFF
TRBJ2-5,TRBV27,-,-,13,TGTGCCAGCAGTTTCACAGGGAGGGAGACCCAGTACTTC,CASSFTGRETQYF
TRBJ2-5,TRBV20-1,-,TRBD1,16,TGCAGTGCTGGAGATCGTGGGACAGGGGTAGGAAAGACCCAGTACTTC,CSAGDRGTGVGKTQYF
TRBJ2-1,TRBV29-1,once,TRBD2,16,TGCAGCGTTCTCCTAGCGGGAGTCCCAGAGCACAATGAGCAGTTCTTC,CSVLLAGVPEHNEQFF
TRBJ2-7,TRBV4-1,few,-,12,TGCGCCAGCAGCCAAGTGGATAACGAGCAGTACTTC,CASSQVDNEQYF
TRBJ2-7,TRBV3-1,-,TRBD2,17,TGTACCAGCAGCCAATGGTTCGTATCTAGCGGGCCCTACGAGCAGTACTTC,CTSSQWFVSSGPYEQYF
TRBJ2-7,TRBV5-1,-,TRBD2,15,TGTGCCAGCAGCGACGGGACTAGCGGGACTCCCGAGCAGTACTTC,CASSDGTSGTPEQYF
TRBJ2-1,TRBV3-1,-,-,14,TGTGCCAGCAGCAATGCCGGGGCCTACAATGAGCAGTTCTTC,CASSNAGAYNEQFF
TRBJ2-7,TRBV20-1,-,TRBD2,13,TGCAGTGCTCTGCTAGCGGGAGTACGCGAGCAGTACTTC,CSALLAGVREQYF
TRBJ1-1,TRBV29-1,-,-,12,TGCAGCGTGCTACGGACGGTTGAGGAAGCTTTCTTT,CSVLRTVEEAFF
TRBJ1-2,TRBV7-9,once,-,15,TGTGCCAGCAGCGTTACAGTGACTCCTAACTATGGCTACACCTTC,CASSVTVTPNYGYTF
TRBJ1-4,TRBV5-6,few,-,14,TGTGCCAGCAGCTTGCAGGGACTCTTGGGGGAACTGTTTTTT,CASSLQGLLGELFF
TRBJ2-5,TRBV13,once,-,13,TGTGCCAGCAGCCCCCGGGACATCGGGACCCAGTACTTC,CASSPRDIGTQYF